These 31 T cell receptor beta chains were sequenced from one sample in a study of T cell responses to AZD1222 COVID-19 vaccine. Some clones are missing from TCRdb's copy, which holds only in-frame ones; the method was immunoSEQ multiplex PCR. The table includes roughly 100,000 clones, approximately 89% detected once. This material consisted of peripheral blood, taken 28 days after the second AZD1222 dose. The receptor source for this set is an adult who received the AZD1222 COVID-19 vaccine.

The chain employs TRBV5-1 and TRBJ1-5; D perhaps matches TRBD1 (5 bases). Germline CDR1 and CDR2: SGHRS and YFSETQ. The CDR3 loop spans 21 amino acids. The ends were cut back, 4 bases at V and 0 bases at J, with 29 bases in the middle. The CDR3 is CASSLVQESAGLPFSNQPQHF. CDR3 DNA: TGCGCCAGCAGCCTGGTGCAGGAATCGGCAGGGCTCCCCTTTAGCAATCAGCCCCAGCATTTT.

The chain employs TRBV29-1 and TRBJ2-3, with D perhaps TRBD1 or TRBD2 (6 bases each). There are 12 residues in the CDR3. V lost 1 base and J lost 9, with 11 bases in between. The V gene's germline CDR1 is SQVTM and CDR2 ANQGSEA. The CDR3 spells CSVEGGAWTQYF. In DNA form, the CDR3 reads TGCAGCGTTGAAGGGGGGGCTTGGACGCAGTATTTT.

The CDR3 region is CASSLLAGGGTDTQYF. The CDR3 DNA reads TGTGCCAGCAGTCTTCTAGCGGGGGGGGGCACAGATACGCAGTATTTT. The chain joins TRBV27 to TRBJ2-3; TRBD2 matches 12 bases. CDR3 length: 16 amino acids. Germline V lookup: CDR1 MNHEY, CDR2 SMNVEV (reference sequence). V lost 5 bases, J lost 1 base, and 4 bases stayed unmatched.

The rearrangement links TRBV5-5 to TRBJ2-7; the D is unclear. V lost 1 base to trimming and J lost 1 base, with 12 bases between them. The CDR3 is made up of 15 amino acids. CDR1 SGHKS and CDR2 YYEKEE come from the germline V gene (reference sequence). The CDR3 protein is CASSLSWGRSYEQYF. In DNA, the CDR3 is TGTGCCAGCAGCTTGTCTTGGGGAAGATCCTACGAGCAGTACTTC.

This rearrangement joins TRBV9 to TRBJ2-1, with D tentatively TRBD2 (6 bases). Germline CDR1 reads SGDLS; CDR2 reads YYNGEE. V gave up 4 bases and J gave up 0 bases, with 14 bases separating them. The CDR3 is 16 residues long. CDR3 sequence: CASSSVAGSSYNEQFF. For the CDR3, the DNA is TGTGCCAGCAGCTCTGTGGCGGGGAGCTCCTACAATGAGCAGTTCTTC.

The genes are TRBV14 and TRBJ2-7; tentative D call: TRBD2 (5 bases). Trimming left V 5 bases short and J 7 bases short, with 15 bases between. The CDR3 covers 13 residues. From germline, CDR1 is SGHDN and CDR2 FVKESK. The CDR3 loop is CASSSIVRGEQYF. CDR3 DNA: TGTGCCAGCAGCTCCATAGTACGGGGAGAGCAGTACTTC.

The chain uses TRBV4-1 and TRBJ2-7; TRBD2 is a possible D gene (5 bases). The CDR3 is 13 amino acids. Trimming stripped 4 bases from V and 1 base from J, with 8 bases between. CDR1 MGHRA and CDR2 YSYEKL come from the germline V gene. Here the CDR3 reads CASSRLFSYEQYF. The CDR3 DNA reads TGCGCCAGCAGCCGACTATTTTCCTACGAGCAGTACTTC.

The gene calls are TRBV27 and TRBJ2-7; 8 bases align to TRBD1. Unmatched junction bases numbered 10, after V lost 7 bases and J lost 2 bases. Germline CDR1 reads MNHEY; CDR2 reads SMNVEV (reference sequence). The CDR3 contains 15 residues. The CDR3 DNA is TGTGCCAGCATGAGAGAAAGACAGGGGCCCTACGAGCAGTACTTC. Translated, it gives CASMRERQGPYEQYF.

The chain uses TRBV28 and TRBJ2-2; D may be TRBD2 (5 bases). This CDR3 has 14 amino acids. The V gene's germline CDR1 is MDHEN and CDR2 SYDVKM. Trimming cost V 2 bases and J 1 base, with 5 bases left between them. This CDR3 reads CASSLRENTGELFF. CDR3 DNA: TGTGCCAGCAGTTTACGGGAGAACACCGGGGAGCTGTTTTTT.

J is TRBJ2-2 and V is TRBV29-1; D possibly uses TRBD1 or TRBD2 (5 bases each). CDR1 is SQVTM and CDR2 is ANQGSEA in the germline V gene. The V and J ends lost 1 base and 4 bases respectively, with 13 bases between them. This CDR3 is 15 amino acids long. The CDR3 reads CSVEGVRGRTGELFF. Written as DNA, the CDR3 is TGCAGCGTTGAAGGGGTGAGGGGTCGCACCGGGGAGCTGTTTTTT.

The count of this clone is one. The chain couples TRBV6-5 to TRBJ2-5; D uncertain. This CDR3 comprises 14 residues. The V end was cut by 6 bases, the J end by 5 bases, with 16 bases between. The germline CDR1 and CDR2 sequences are MNHEY and SVGAGI. The CDR3 bases are TGTGCCAGCAGCCGAACGCAGGCCCAGGAGACCCAGTACTTC. Amino acids: CASSRTQAQETQYF.

V usage is TRBV5-1 and J usage is TRBJ2-2; TRBD1 agrees at 9 bases. The ends lost 4 bases at V and 6 bases at J; junction bases unmatched: 7. The CDR3 runs to 15 residues. Looked up from germline, CDR1 is SGHRS and CDR2 is YFSETQ. The DNA for the CDR3 is TGCGCCAGCAGCCCCGACAGGGGGACGGCCGGGGAGCTGTTTTTT. This encodes CASSPDRGTAGELFF.

The chain is built from TRBV7-2 and TRBJ2-5; TRBD2 might be the D (5 bases). This CDR3 has 15 residues. The V gene's germline CDR1 is SGHTA and CDR2 FQGNSA. V gave up 1 base and J gave up 3 bases, with 12 bases separating them. CDR3 sequence (DNA): TGTGCCAGCAGCTTAGTAGGACTTTTAAAAGAGACCCAGTACTTC. This sequence encodes CASSLVGLLKETQYF.

In this sample, this clone turned up a few times. Other DNA sequences from this sample encode an identical CDR3 as well. The chain uses TRBV11-2 and TRBJ2-7; TRBD1 might be the D (6 bases). V was pared by 3 bases and J by 4 bases, with 7 bases between. The CDR3 is 12 residues long. The germline gives CDR1 SGHAT, CDR2 FQNNGV. CDR3 sequence: CASSLQGYEQYF. The CDR3 nucleotides read TGTGCCAGCAGCTTGCAGGGGTACGAGCAGTACTTC.

This chain connects TRBV5-6 to TRBJ2-7, with D perhaps TRBD1 or TRBD2 (6 bases each). V gave up 3 bases and J gave up 7 bases, with 23 bases separating them. The CDR3 extends over 16 amino acids. In germline, CDR1 is SGHDT, CDR2 YYEEEE. CDR3 bases: TGTGCCAGCAGCTATGGGGGCGGGGAGCGGTCCTGGGAGCAGTACTTC. It codes for CASSYGGGERSWEQYF.

This clone appeared a single time. V and J are TRBV11-1 and TRBJ2-5, with TRBD2 as a possible D gene (5 bases). Germline V lookup: CDR1 SGHAT, CDR2 FQDESV (reference sequence). This CDR3 is 15 amino acids long. V was shortened by 2 bases and J by 1 base, with 11 bases between the two germline ends. The CDR3 here is CASSLRRYSQETQYF. The CDR3 DNA is TGTGCCAGCAGCTTACGGAGGTACTCCCAAGAGACCCAGTACTTC. Full variable domain (outside the CDR3, taken from reference TRBV11-1 and TRBJ2-5): EAEVAQSPRYKITEKSQAVAFWCDPISGHATLYWYRQILGQGPELLVQFQDESVVDDSQLPKDRFSAERLKGVDSTLKIQPAELGDSAMYLCASSLRRYSQETQYFGPGTRLLVL.

The sample holds one count of this clone. The CDR3 DNA reads as TGTGCCAGCAGCAAGTGGGCCGCAGATACGCAGTATTTT. Its protein is CASSKWAADTQYF. The chain carries TRBV7-8 and TRBJ2-3; D unclear. The ends were cut back, 5 bases at V and 4 bases at J, with 10 bases in the middle. The CDR3 runs 13 residues. Germline V gene lookup returns CDR1 SGHVS and CDR2 FQNEAQ. The full variable domain, completed using reference TRBV7-8 and TRBJ2-3, is GAGVSQSPRYKVAKRGQDVALRCDPISGHVSLFWYQQALGQGPEFLTYFQNEAQLDKSGLPSDRFFAERPEGSVSTLKIQRTQQEDSAVYLCASSKWAADTQYFGPGTRLTVL.

The chain recombines TRBV7-2 with TRBJ1-2; no clear D. Germline loops: CDR1 SGHTA, CDR2 FQGNSA. With 5 bases removed from V and 1 base from J, the gap between germline ends came to 8 bases. The CDR3 is 13 residues long. CDR3 sequence reads: CASSRLINYGYTF. The CDR3 DNA follows: TGTGCCAGCAGCAGACTGATTAACTATGGCTACACCTTC.

This CDR3 reads CSVTGTGEIYGYTF. The CDR3 nucleotides are TGCAGCGTTACCGGGACAGGGGAGATCTATGGCTACACCTTC. The rearrangement links TRBV29-1 to TRBJ1-2; 10 nucleotides match TRBD1. The CDR3 has 14 residues. Germline V lookup: CDR1 SQVTM, CDR2 ANQGSEA. J gave up 4 bases and V 5 bases, and 7 bases lay outside the gene matches.

This chain links TRBV19 with TRBJ1-1; D uncertain. Trimming shortened V by 7 bases and J by 0 bases, and 9 bases separated the two germline ends. CDR1 is LNHDA, CDR2 SQIVND, per germline (reference sequence). The CDR3 is 13 amino acids. CDR3 nucleotides: TGTGCCAGTAAACCCCGATTGAACACTGAAGCTTTCTTT. It is translated as CASKPRLNTEAFF.

CDR3 sequence (DNA): TGTGCCAGCAGCTTCCCGGGACCTGGAAACACCATATATTTT. Translation gives CASSFPGPGNTIYF. This chain uses TRBV5-8 with TRBJ1-3; a possible D gene is TRBD1 (5 bases). Germline-derived CDR1 and CDR2 are SGHTS and YDEGEE. Trimming shortened V by 2 bases and J by 2 bases, and 8 bases separated the two germline ends. CDR3 length equals 14 residues.

V gene TRBV7-2 combines with J gene TRBJ1-3, with D unclear. V lost 6 bases to trimming and J lost 0 bases, with 12 bases between them. This CDR3 contains 15 residues. Per the germline V gene, CDR1 is SGHTA and CDR2 is FQGNSA. CDR3 nucleotides: TGTGCCAGCAGAAGGACGGAACACTCTGGAAACACCATATATTTT. The encoded protein is CASRRTEHSGNTIYF.

The chain is built from TRBV5-5 and TRBJ2-5, with 7 bases identical to TRBD1. This CDR3 is built from 14 residues. Germline values: CDR1 SGHKS, CDR2 YYEKEE (reference sequence). J lost 5 bases, V lost 0 bases, and 4 bases had no gene match. CDR3 loop: CASSLGQGGETQYF. The CDR3 nucleotides read TGTGCCAGCAGCTTGGGACAGGGTGGCGAGACCCAGTACTTC. The full variable domain, with the rest looked up from reference TRBV5-5 and TRBJ2-5, is DAGVTQSPTHLIKTRGQQVTLRCSPISGHKSVSWYQQVLGQGPQFIFQYYEKEERGRGNFPDRFSARQFPNYSSELNVNALLLGDSALYLCASSLGQGGETQYFGPGTRLLVL.

The CDR3 region has the DNA TGCAGCGCCCCGGGACAGCTAAACAATGAGCAGTTCTTC. As protein: CSAPGQLNNEQFF. The rearrangement links TRBV29-1 to TRBJ2-1; 7 nucleotides line up with TRBD1. With V trimmed by 7 bases and J by 5 bases, 8 bases remained unmatched. Germline lookup yields CDR1 SQVTM and CDR2 ANQGSEA. CDR3 length equals 13 residues.

The V and J genes are TRBV5-4 and TRBJ2-2; a weak D match, TRBD1 (6 bases). V was shortened by 0 bases and J by 5 bases, with 14 bases between the two germline ends. CDR1 is SGHNT and CDR2 is YYREEE in the germline V gene (reference sequence). This CDR3 spans 16 amino acids. The CDR3 sequence is CASSLGGQIETGELFF. CDR3 bases: TGTGCCAGCAGCTTGGGGGGACAAATAGAAACCGGGGAGCTGTTTTTT.

The chain employs TRBV29-1 and TRBJ2-7, with 13 bases identical to TRBD2. Germline V gene lookup returns CDR1 SQVTM and CDR2 ANQGSEA. CDR3 length equals 17 residues. The trim removed 4 bases at V and 6 bases at J, leaving 15 bases unmatched. The CDR3 DNA sequence: TGCAGCGTTGTGGGACTAGCGGGAAGTAGGAGTCAGGGCGAGCAGTACTTC. Amino acids: CSVVGLAGSRSQGEQYF.

CDR3 residues: CASSGNVGAPYGYTF. The CDR3 nucleotides read TGTGCCAGCAGTGGGAATGTCGGGGCCCCCTATGGCTACACCTTC. The chain carries TRBV2 and TRBJ1-2; D is perhaps TRBD1 (5 bases). The CDR3 totals 15 residues. Germline loops: CDR1 SNHLY, CDR2 FYNNEI. The V end lost 4 bases, the J end lost 4 bases, and 16 bases lay between the germline ends.

The chain employs TRBV19 and TRBJ2-1, with a tentative D call TRBD1 (6 bases). CDR1 is LNHDA and CDR2 is SQIVND in the germline V gene (reference sequence). The CDR3 is 15 residues long. V was trimmed by 2 bases and J by 3 bases, leaving 11 bases between them. Written as DNA, the CDR3 is TGTGCCAGTAGTATAATTGGCAGGGGCTACAATGAGCAGTTCTTC. It specifies CASSIIGRGYNEQFF. Based on the CDR3 plus reference TRBV19 and TRBJ2-1, the full variable domain is DGGITQSPKYLFRKEGQNVTLSCEQNLNHDAMYWYRQDPGQGLRLIYYSQIVNDFQKGDIAEGYSVSREKKESFPLTVTSAQKNPTAFYLCASSIIGRGYNEQFFGPGTRLTVL.

The chain recombines TRBV5-1 with TRBJ2-7; 7 positions match TRBD2. This CDR3 has 14 amino acids. Germline assignment: CDR1 SGHRS and CDR2 YFSETQ. V was clipped by 0 bases and J by 0 bases; unmatched bases: 0. CDR3 bases: TGCGCCAGCAGCTTGGAGCGGGGCTCCTACGAGCAGTACTTC. It yields the protein CASSLERGSYEQYF.

The CDR3 DNA is TGTGCCAGCACCAACTACGAGCAGTACTTC. Residues: CASTNYEQYF. The chain is built from TRBV6-5 and TRBJ2-7; the D is unclear. The germline V gene has CDR1 MNHEY and CDR2 SVGAGI. This CDR3 contains 10 residues. The germline V and J ends were trimmed by 7 bases and 3 bases, with 4 bases remaining between them.

The chain has TRBV6-2 or TRBV6-3 and TRBJ2-5; the D call may be TRBD1 or TRBD2 (5 bases each). Per the germline V gene, CDR1 is MNHEY and CDR2 is SVGEGT. CDR3 size: 13 residues. The germline V and J ends were trimmed by 6 bases and 7 bases, with 15 bases remaining between them. The CDR3 spells CASSLAGSWTQYF. The CDR3 nucleotides read TGTGCCAGCAGCCTCGCAGGGAGCTGGACCCAGTACTTC.